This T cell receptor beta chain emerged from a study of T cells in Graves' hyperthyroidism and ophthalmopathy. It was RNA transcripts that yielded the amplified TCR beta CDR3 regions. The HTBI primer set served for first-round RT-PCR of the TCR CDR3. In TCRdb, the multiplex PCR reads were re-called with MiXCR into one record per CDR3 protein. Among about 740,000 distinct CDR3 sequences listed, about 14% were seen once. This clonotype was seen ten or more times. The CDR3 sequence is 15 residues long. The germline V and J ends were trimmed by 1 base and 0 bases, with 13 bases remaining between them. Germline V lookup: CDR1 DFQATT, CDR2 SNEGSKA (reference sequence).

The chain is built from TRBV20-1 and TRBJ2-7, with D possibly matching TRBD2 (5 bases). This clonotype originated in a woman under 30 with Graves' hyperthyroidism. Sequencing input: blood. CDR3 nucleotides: TGCAGTGCTAGAGGGGAGCGGTACTTCTCCTACGAGCAGTACTTC. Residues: CSARGERYFSYEQYF.